This T cell receptor beta chain is drawn from a study of CD4 T cells in relation to SARS-CoV-2 and coronaviruses. Study-wide context: ViraFEST: approximately 10-day antigen culture of PBMCs, then TCR beta CDR3 sequencing.

Sequenced by immunoSEQ multiplex PCR; TCRdb stores in-frame clones only, minus some. This sample has approximately 20,000 clones, with roughly 79% found just once. Before the COVID-19 pandemic, during about 2011-2019, CD4+ T cells were taken from unexposed donors. The cells were cultured for about ten days before CD4+ T cells were isolated. Cells permitting, SARS-CoV-2 S/N and four cold-coronavirus spikes were tested on unexposed-donor CD4+ T cells. Study conclusions and caveats: No crossreactivity against non-spike viral proteins was tested here.

V was cut by 4 bases and J by 6 bases, with 7 bases left in between. The CDR3 consists of 13 residues. A word on this clone: What it binds is unknown.

The sequenced sample was CD4+ T cells from PBMCs, cultured in vitro. The receptor's source is a human donor in good health. V and J are TRBV12-3 or TRBV12-4 and TRBJ1-6; the D is unclear. The CDR3 loop is CASSSFSNSPLHF. The CDR3 DNA reads as TGTGCCAGCAGTTCTTTCTCTAATTCACCCCTCCACTTT.